These T cell receptor beta chains were read from a single sample in a study of cytomegalovirus exposure and HLA in healthy donors. Assay used: immunoSEQ multiplex PCR; TCRdb lists only in-frame clones, some missing. Counted here are some 110,000 clones, approximately 80% occurring once; the ten biggest clones make up around 13%. Sequenced sample: PBMCs. These receptors were collected from a woman in her forties in good health and CMV-seropositive. Each CDR3 is given with its conserved first and last residue. Each record gives: J gene, D gene, clone size, V gene, CDR3 DNA, CDR3 protein. The D gene is left open where the match is weak. Expanded clones are given a class, and other clones once, few, many or no size at all.

j_call: TRBJ2-4
d_call: TRBD2
clone_size: few
v_call: TRBV4-2
cdr3_nt: TGTGCCAGCAGCCCGGGACTAGCGGGAGGTAAAAACATTCAGTACTTC
cdr3_aa: CASSPGLAGGKNIQYF

j_call: TRBJ2-7
d_call: .
clone_size: .
v_call: TRBV2
cdr3_nt: TGTGCCAGCAGGGGGGGCCGGGGGCTAGCGGACGAGCAGTACTTC
cdr3_aa: CASRGGRGLADEQYF

j_call: TRBJ1-1
d_call: TRBD1
clone_size: .
v_call: TRBV30
cdr3_nt: TGTGCCTGCTCGGGACAGCCGAACACTGAAGCTTTCTTT
cdr3_aa: CACSGQPNTEAFF

j_call: TRBJ1-5
d_call: .
clone_size: once
v_call: TRBV7-8
cdr3_nt: TGTGCCAGCAGCACCGATCACTTAGGGCAGGGGAATCAGCCCCAGCATTTT
cdr3_aa: CASSTDHLGQGNQPQHF

j_call: TRBJ1-1
d_call: .
clone_size: .
v_call: TRBV19
cdr3_nt: TGTGCCAGTAGGTTAGTGGGGGCCGGCACTGAAGCTTTCTTT
cdr3_aa: CASRLVGAGTEAFF

j_call: TRBJ2-1
d_call: .
clone_size: .
v_call: TRBV18
cdr3_nt: TGTGCCAGCTCACCGCCCTCTCTCGTCCAGAATGAGCAGTTCTTC
cdr3_aa: CASSPPSLVQNEQFF

j_call: TRBJ1-1
d_call: .
clone_size: .
v_call: TRBV7-2
cdr3_nt: TGTGCCAGCAGTCGGGGGTTTCTGGAGAAAACTGAAGCTTTCTTT
cdr3_aa: CASSRGFLEKTEAFF

j_call: TRBJ2-3
d_call: TRBD1
clone_size: many
v_call: TRBV2
cdr3_nt: TGTGCCAGCAGTGCGGACAGGCAGGCAGATACGCAGTATTTT
cdr3_aa: CASSADRQADTQYF

j_call: TRBJ2-3
d_call: .
clone_size: .
v_call: TRBV2
cdr3_nt: TGTGCCAGCAGTCGACAGAGACGCACAGATACGCAGTATTTT
cdr3_aa: CASSRQRRTDTQYF

j_call: TRBJ2-4
d_call: TRBD1
clone_size: .
v_call: TRBV25-1
cdr3_nt: TGTGCCAGCAGTGCCTGGACAGGAAACATTCAGTACTTC
cdr3_aa: CASSAWTGNIQYF